Sequencing of this TCR beta chain was carried out in a study of human T cells and chemical hapten exposure. Study in general: For sensitization, 2% DPC was applied to a 2 cm by 2 cm patch of upper inner arm skin.

Time point given: pre-sensitization, week 0. Treatment here: therapeutic diphenylcyclopropenone sensitization with weekly scalp DPC. The V segment lost 5 bases and the J segment 0 bases; nucleotides outside the gene matches: 8. Germline V gene data show CDR1 as SGHVS and CDR2 as FNYEAQ. CDR3 size: 17 residues. Points from the study as a whole: PT1 expanded TCR numbers tracked positively with patch test score. All donors were alopecia patients, so their immunity may differ from that of healthy people. DPC sensitization produced no change in TCRs with frequency above 1 in 1000.

This clonotype was seen a handful of times. The antigen remains undetermined. TCRdb reprocessed the RACE reads via MiXCR and lists one record per CDR3 protein. The repertoire holds 250,000 or so distinct CDR3 sequences, with about 7.7% as singletons. The receptor was derived from a man aged 18 to 30 with alopecia areata. Some clones in this sample may be carry-over from other donors' samples. The specimen was whole blood, collected in connection with sensitization to the hapten diphenylcyclopropenone (DPC). The chain joins TRBV7-6 to TRBJ2-3, with 10 bases that match TRBD2. CDR3 nucleotides: TGTGCCAGCAGCGGGGCTAGCGGGGGCCTCAGCACAGATACGCAGTATTTT. The encoded protein is CASSGASGGLSTDTQYF.